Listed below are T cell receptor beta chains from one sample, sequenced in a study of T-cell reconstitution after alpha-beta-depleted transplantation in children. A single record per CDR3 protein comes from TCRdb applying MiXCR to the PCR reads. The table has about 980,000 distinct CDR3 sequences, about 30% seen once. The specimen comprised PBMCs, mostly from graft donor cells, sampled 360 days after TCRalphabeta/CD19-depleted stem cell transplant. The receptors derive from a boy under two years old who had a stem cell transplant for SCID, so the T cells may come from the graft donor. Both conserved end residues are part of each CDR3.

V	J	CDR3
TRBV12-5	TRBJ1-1	CASGSGRDTEAFF
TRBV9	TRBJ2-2	CASSVAVTGTSNTGELFF
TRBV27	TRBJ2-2	CASSLSTAGVSGELFF
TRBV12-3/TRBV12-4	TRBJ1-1	CASRSATAPWWGTEAFF
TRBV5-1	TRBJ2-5	CASSLMTGAYGETQYF
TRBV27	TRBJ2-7	CASRTTDRGLQYF
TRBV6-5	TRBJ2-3	CASSYTAGFTDTQYF
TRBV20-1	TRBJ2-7	CSAQTGGLGYEQYF
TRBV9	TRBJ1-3	CASISSTGASGNTIYF
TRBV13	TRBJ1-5	CASSRQWEVGNQPQHF
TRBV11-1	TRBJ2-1	CASSQPNRVHEQFF
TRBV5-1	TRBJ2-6	CASSLVEGPANVLTF
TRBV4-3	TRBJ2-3	CASSRTTSGGPKRTDTQYF
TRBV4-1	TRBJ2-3	CASGTGTGAPDTQYF
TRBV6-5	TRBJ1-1	CASSYSVTRIRAIWTEAFF
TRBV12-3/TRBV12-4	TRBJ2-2	CASSLRGNDGELFF
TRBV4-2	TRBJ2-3	CASSQDEGSADTQYF
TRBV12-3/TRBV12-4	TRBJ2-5	CASSTDRVETQYF
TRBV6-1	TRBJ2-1	CASGGTGVSYNEQFF
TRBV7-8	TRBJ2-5	CASSRIGTGGQETQYF
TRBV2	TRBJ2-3	CASRDAGGADTQYF
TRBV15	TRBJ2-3	CATSPLQFESSTDTQYF
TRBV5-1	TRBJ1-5	CASTREPQGEPQHF
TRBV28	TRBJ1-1	CASSPIRENTEAFF
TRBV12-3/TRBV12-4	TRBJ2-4	CASSSPFVGTKNIQYF
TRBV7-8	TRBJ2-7	CASSLGRISSYEQYF
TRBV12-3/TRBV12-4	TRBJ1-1	CASSEGTGAEAFF
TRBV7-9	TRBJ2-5	CASSLRSEETQYF
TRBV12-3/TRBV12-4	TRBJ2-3	CASTMTGSTDTQYF
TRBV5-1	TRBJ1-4	CASKISGTRFEKLFF
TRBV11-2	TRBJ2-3	CASSGTVRPRGDTQYF
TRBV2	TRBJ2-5	CASSFWGLARSPQETQYF
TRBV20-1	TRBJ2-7	CSARELAGALSYEQYF
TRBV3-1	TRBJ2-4	CASSQSGQGAAKNIQYF
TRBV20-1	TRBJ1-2	CSARSGEKGGYTF
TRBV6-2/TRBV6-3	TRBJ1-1	CASRQGNAEAIRPFF
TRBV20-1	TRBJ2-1	CSAEDSSRRVYNEQFF
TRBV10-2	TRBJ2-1	CASNDRGRRNNEQFF
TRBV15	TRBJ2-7	CATSERGSHVEQYF
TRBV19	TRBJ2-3	CASSRRPTITDTQYF
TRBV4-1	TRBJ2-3	CASSQVTTLAGNRGTQYF
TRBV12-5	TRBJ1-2	CASGFDGNYGYTF
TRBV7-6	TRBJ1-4	CASSTQSRSGEKLFF
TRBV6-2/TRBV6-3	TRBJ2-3	CASRAQGSTDTQYF
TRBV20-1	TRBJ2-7	CSARGDLFYEQYF